This is a list of T cell receptor beta chains from one sample in a study of CD8 T cells in ankylosing spondylitis. TCRdb analysed the 5' RACE reads with MiXCR anew, one entry per CDR3 protein. The table has over 200,000 distinct CDR3 sequences, about 16% seen once. The sequenced material came from blood, either unsorted or a sorted T cell fraction (not recorded which). These receptors were taken from a male donor with ankylosing spondylitis. CDR3s include the opening cysteine and the closing phenylalanine or tryptophan. The D gene is left open where the match is weak. Rows may omit the clone size; those that give it use once, few, many or a size class.

V gene	CDR3 length	J gene	D gene	clone size	CDR3 DNA	CDR3 protein
TRBV5-1	15	TRBJ2-7	.	few	TGCGCCAGCAGCTTGGATCCGGGAAGCGCCTACGAGCAGTACTTC	CASSLDPGSAYEQYF
TRBV18	20	TRBJ2-7	TRBD1	.	TGTGCCAGCTCACCGACAGGGGAGGTTGGTTGGGTCACCAGCTCCTACGAGCAGTACTTC	CASSPTGEVGWVTSSYEQYF
TRBV9	14	TRBJ2-3	.	.	TGTGCCAGCAGCGTAGCAGGGGTGCTAGATACGCAGTATTTT	CASSVAGVLDTQYF
TRBV7-9	15	TRBJ2-1	.	.	TGTGCCAGCTCCCCCCTCCTCAGAAGAGACAATGAGCAGTTCTTC	CASSPLLRRDNEQFF
TRBV19	14	TRBJ1-6	.	.	TGTGCCAGTAGTATACAGGGAGAGGATTCACCCCTCCACTTT	CASSIQGEDSPLHF
TRBV20-1	16	TRBJ2-3	.	.	TGCAGTGCTAGAGATACTGCTAGCTACATTTCAGATACGCAGTATTTT	CSARDTASYISDTQYF
TRBV5-1	15	TRBJ1-1	.	.	TGCGCCAGCAGCTTGGATGGGGGTTTGAGCACTGAAGCTTTCTTT	CASSLDGGLSTEAFF
TRBV4-1	13	TRBJ2-5	.	few	TGCGCCAGCAGCCAGGAGGAGTTCGAGACCCAGTACTTC	CASSQEEFETQYF
TRBV7-6	13	TRBJ2-5	.	.	TGTGCCAGCAGCTTACAAGCGGTAGAGACCCAGTACTTC	CASSLQAVETQYF
TRBV4-1	16	TRBJ2-1	TRBD2	.	TGCGCCAGCAGCCAGTTTCAGCGGGAGGGTTTCTATGAGCAGTTCTTC	CASSQFQREGFYEQFF
TRBV15	14	TRBJ2-3	.	.	TGTGCCACCAGCAGAGATCCCCGATTAGATACGCAGTATTTT	CATSRDPRLDTQYF
TRBV19	14	TRBJ2-1	.	few	TGTGCCAGTAGTCGACTAGAGATTAAGTATGAGCAGTTCTTC	CASSRLEIKYEQFF
TRBV11-3	15	TRBJ2-5	.	many	TGTGCCAGCAGCTTAGCCCTGACAGGCGAAGAGACCCAGTACTTC	CASSLALTGEETQYF
TRBV20-1	16	TRBJ2-7	.	few	TGCAGTGCTAATGGTCCCCGGGACTGGAGCTCCTACGAGCAGTACTTC	CSANGPRDWSSYEQYF
TRBV28	15	TRBJ1-2	.	few	TGTGCCAGCAGTTTTGAGGACAACCTTAACTATGGCTACACCTTC	CASSFEDNLNYGYTF
TRBV9	15	TRBJ2-7	.	.	TGTGCCCCCCCACCTGGGAGATCCCTACAGAGGGAGCAGTACTTC	CAPPPGRSLQREQYF
TRBV12-3/TRBV12-4	16	TRBJ2-2	.	.	TGTGCCAGCATCGAATCGGGACGGGAGAACACCGGGGAGCTGTTTTTT	CASIESGRENTGELFF
TRBV4-3	15	TRBJ2-7	TRBD2	.	TGCGCCAGCAGCCAAGGGGCGGGAGGTTCGAGCGAGCAGTACTTC	CASSQGAGGSSEQYF
TRBV10-2	15	TRBJ2-7	TRBD2	.	TGCGCCAGCAGCGACGGACTAGTCGACTCCTACGAGCAGTACTTC	CASSDGLVDSYEQYF
TRBV9	20	TRBJ2-7	TRBD2	.	TGTGCCAGCAGCGCAGGAGAGGGACTAGCGGGAGGATTCACTGACTACGAGCAGTACTTC	CASSAGEGLAGGFTDYEQYF
TRBV18	15	TRBJ1-1	.	few	TGTGCCAGCTCACCATACAGACCGGGGGGAACTGAAGCTTTCTTT	CASSPYRPGGTEAFF
TRBV4-2	14	TRBJ1-5	.	few	TGTGCCAGCAGCCAAGTGCCGGGGCCGGAGCCCCAGCATTTT	CASSQVPGPEPQHF
TRBV5-1	14	TRBJ1-1	.	.	TGCGCCACCCAGCTTGGCCCGAACCTCCCAAAAGCTTTCTTT	CATQLGPNLPKAFF
TRBV10-3	15	TRBJ2-5	.	once	TGTGCCATCAGTGAGTCGGGGTTACTACAAGAGACCCAGTACTTC	CAISESGLLQETQYF
TRBV6-2/TRBV6-3	14	TRBJ1-1	TRBD1	many	TGTGCCAGCATACCGACGACAGGGAGGATTGAAGCTTTCTTT	CASIPTTGRIEAFF
TRBV24-1	12	TRBJ2-2	.	few	TGTGCCACCAGTGGGTCTTCCGGGGAGCTGTTTTTT	CATSGSSGELFF
TRBV7-9	14	TRBJ2-1	.	.	TGTGCCAGCAGCTTCCCCCAGTGGGACAATGAGCAGTTCTTC	CASSFPQWDNEQFF
TRBV29-1	16	TRBJ2-2	TRBD1	few	TGCAGCGTCGCTGGACAGGGATGGGAAGACACCGGGGAGCTGTTTTTT	CSVAGQGWEDTGELFF
TRBV12-3/TRBV12-4	15	TRBJ1-2	TRBD1	few	TGTGCCAGCAGCCCCGACAGGGTTCGTGACTATGGCTACACCTTC	CASSPDRVRDYGYTF
TRBV12-3/TRBV12-4	15	TRBJ2-4	TRBD2	many	TGTGCCAGCAGTCCACTAGCGGGAGGGCCGGTCATTCAGTACTTC	CASSPLAGGPVIQYF
TRBV5-6	15	TRBJ1-5	TRBD1	.	TGTGCCAGCAGCGTGGGACAGGCAAGCAATCAGCCCCAGCATTTT	CASSVGQASNQPQHF
TRBV6-5	15	TRBJ1-2	.	few	TGTGCCAGCAGTTACCCAGACGGGCCAAACTATGGCTACACCTTC	CASSYPDGPNYGYTF